This TCR beta chain is drawn from a study of blood T cell repertoires in COVID-19. Background on the study: Spain, Italy and the United States supplied samples that represented acute and convalescent COVID-19. Sources were T cells, B-cell-depleted T cells, or PBMCs; the material itself was cDNA or gDNA.

V lost 2 bases and J 2 bases, leaving 10 bases between the germline ends. This CDR3 has 15 residues. The V gene's germline CDR1 is SGHVS and CDR2 FNYEAQ. Authors' methods: For nucleated cells, counts were estimated from reference gene primer amplification. Profiling relied on immunoSEQ multiplex PCR, and the TCRdb table lists in-frame clones only, not all of them. V, J and clone size are taken as reported in that table, and D and trimming were inferred from the DNA itself. The table lists approximately 150,000 clones, about 90% of them singletons. The rearrangement uses TRBV7-6 and TRBJ1-3, with a weak D call TRBD1 (6 bases). This receptor was identified in a man between 60 and 75 years old with active or convalescent COVID-19. The sequenced sample was peripheral blood. CDR3 amino acids: CASSLQHRAGNTIYF. The CDR3 region has the DNA TGTGCCAGCAGCTTACAACACAGGGCTGGAAACACCATATATTTT. The variable domain in full, completed from reference TRBV7-6 and TRBJ1-3, reads GAGVSQSPRYKVTKRGQDVALRCDPISGHVSLYWYRQALGQGPEFLTYFNYEAQQDKSGLPNDRFSAERPEGSISTLTIQRTEQRDSAMYRCASSLQHRAGNTIYFGEGSWLTVV.